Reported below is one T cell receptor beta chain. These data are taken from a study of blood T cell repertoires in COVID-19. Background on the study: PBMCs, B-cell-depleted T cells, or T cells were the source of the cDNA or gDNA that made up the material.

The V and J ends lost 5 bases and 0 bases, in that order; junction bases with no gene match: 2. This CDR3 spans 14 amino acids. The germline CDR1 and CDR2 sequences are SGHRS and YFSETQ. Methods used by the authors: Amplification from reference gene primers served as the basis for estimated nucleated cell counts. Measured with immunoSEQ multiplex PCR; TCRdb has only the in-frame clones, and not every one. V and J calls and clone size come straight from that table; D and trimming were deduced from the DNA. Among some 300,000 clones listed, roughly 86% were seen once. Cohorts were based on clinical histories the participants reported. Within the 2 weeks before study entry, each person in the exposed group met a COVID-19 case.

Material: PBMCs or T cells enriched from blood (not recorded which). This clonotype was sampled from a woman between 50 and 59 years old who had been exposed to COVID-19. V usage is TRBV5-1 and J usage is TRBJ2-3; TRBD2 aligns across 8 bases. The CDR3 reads CASRGTRSTDTQYF. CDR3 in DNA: TGCGCCAGCAGAGGGACTAGGAGCACAGATACGCAGTATTTT.